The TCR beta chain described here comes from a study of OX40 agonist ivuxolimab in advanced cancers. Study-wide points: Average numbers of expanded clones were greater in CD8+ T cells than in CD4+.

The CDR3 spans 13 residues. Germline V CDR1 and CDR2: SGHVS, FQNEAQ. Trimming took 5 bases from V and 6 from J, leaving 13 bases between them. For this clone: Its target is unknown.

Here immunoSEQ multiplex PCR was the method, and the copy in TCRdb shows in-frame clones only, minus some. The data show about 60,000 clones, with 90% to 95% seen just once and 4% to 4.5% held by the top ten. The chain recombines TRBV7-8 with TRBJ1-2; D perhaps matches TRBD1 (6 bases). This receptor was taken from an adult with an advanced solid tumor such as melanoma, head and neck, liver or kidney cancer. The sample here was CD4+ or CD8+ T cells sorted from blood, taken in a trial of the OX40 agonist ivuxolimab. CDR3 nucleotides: TGTGCCAGCAGCACAGGGAGAGAAAATGGCTACACCTTC. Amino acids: CASSTGRENGYTF.